This T cell receptor (beta chain) came from a study of T cell repertoires in cytomegalovirus infection. The wider study: Through public TCR beta signatures, both CMV infection and matching HLA type were indicated.

TCRdb reanalysed the reads using MiXCR and keeps one entry per CDR3 protein. The sample contains approximately 910,000 distinct CDR3 sequences, around 32% of which appear only once. This clonotype was counted between two and nine times. The antigen remains unidentified. Overall study findings and caveats: Frequencies of public TCR beta families were cumulated, and this identified carriers of CMV plus the relevant HLA. HLA-C-restricted CMV clonotypes gave the most frequent clonotype in two of eight donors.

Trimming shortened V by 1 base and J by 0 bases, and 14 bases separated the two germline ends. Per the germline V gene, CDR1 is MGHRA and CDR2 is YSYEKL. The CDR3 consists of 17 residues. Specimen: cultured CD8+ T cells from PBMCs, collected from culture after CMV antigen stimulation. This receptor was taken from a human donor in good health (CMV status not recorded). Some clones in this sample may be carry-over from other donors' samples. The chain recombines TRBV4-1 with TRBJ2-3; D possibly corresponds to TRBD2 (6 bases). The CDR3 spells CASSQGPGGRSTDTQYF. The CDR3 nucleotides read TGCGCCAGCAGCCAAGGGCCCGGGGGTCGGAGCACAGATACGCAGTATTTT.